The 14 T cell receptor beta chains below were found in one sample sequenced in a study of T cell responses to AZD1222 COVID-19 vaccine. Some clones are missing from TCRdb's copy, which holds only in-frame ones; the method was immunoSEQ multiplex PCR. The table shows about 140,000 clones, with roughly nine tenths occurring only once. The sequencing here drew on peripheral blood, taken on day 0 of AZD1222 vaccination. All receptors come from an adult in good health.

This chain joins TRBV7-9 and TRBJ1-2, with D perhaps TRBD1 (6 bases). The ends were cut back, 3 bases at V and 0 bases at J, with 14 bases in the middle. The CDR3 is 16 amino acids. Germline CDR1 is SEHNR and CDR2 is FQNEAQ (reference sequence). The CDR3 loop reads CASSFGVGAPNYGYTF. The CDR3 region has the DNA TGTGCCAGCAGCTTCGGAGTGGGGGCTCCTAACTATGGCTACACCTTC.

The rearrangement joins TRBV5-1 to TRBJ1-2, with 10 positions matching TRBD1. CDR1 SGHRS and CDR2 YFSETQ come from the germline V gene. CDR3 length equals 14 residues. The trim removed 4 bases at V and 6 bases at J, leaving 6 bases unmatched. CDR3: CASSLSTGGDGYTF. CDR3 bases: TGCGCCAGCAGCCTGTCGACAGGGGGCGATGGCTACACCTTC.

This chain uses TRBV11-2 with TRBJ2-3, with a tentative D call TRBD2 (6 bases). Germline loops: CDR1 SGHAT, CDR2 FQNNGV. The CDR3 totals 15 residues. Trimming pared 3 bases from V and 1 base from J, leaving 11 bases between. As DNA, the CDR3 is TGTGCCAGCAGCTTGATGGCGGGACGCACAGATACGCAGTATTTT. It is translated as CASSLMAGRTDTQYF.

J is TRBJ1-1 and V is TRBV10-3, with a possible D match to TRBD1 (6 bases). Germline CDR1 ENHRY, CDR2 SYGVKD. The V and J ends lost 3 bases and 7 bases respectively, with 15 bases between them. The CDR3 extends over 14 amino acids. The CDR3 loop is CAISERGERDEAFF. Written as DNA, the CDR3 is TGTGCCATCAGTGAAAGGGGGGAGCGGGATGAAGCTTTCTTT.

This sequence joins TRBV3-1 (or the pseudogene TRBV3-2) and TRBJ2-5; D gene ambiguous. This CDR3 contains 16 residues. V lost 4 bases, J lost 4 bases, and 19 bases lay in between. The germline CDR1 and CDR2 sequences are LGHDT and YNNKEL (reference sequence). The CDR3 bases are TGTGCCAGCAGCCCAAGTCTGGTATTTTCTGGAGAGACCCAGTACTTC. Translation gives CASSPSLVFSGETQYF.

CDR3 DNA: TGTGCCAGCAGCCTAAACCACGAGCAGTACTTC. It encodes CASSLNHEQYF. The gene calls are TRBV7-8 and TRBJ2-7, with no clear D. The CDR3 contains 11 residues. Germline assignment: CDR1 SGHVS and CDR2 FQNEAQ. The V gene lost 5 bases and the J gene lost 5 bases, with 7 bases spanning the gap.

This clone was seen only a few times. V gene TRBV7-8 combines with J gene TRBJ1-2; 8 bases are a match to TRBD1. Losses at the gene ends were 7 bases for V and 4 bases for J; bases not matched to a gene: 17. The CDR3 is 17 amino acids. Per the germline V gene, CDR1 is SGHVS and CDR2 is FQNEAQ. The CDR3 DNA follows: TGTGCCAGCACCCCGCCCCAGGGGGCGCGGCGCGGCTATGGCTACACCTTC. It codes for CASTPPQGARRGYGYTF.

This chain uses TRBV7-9 with TRBJ1-6; TRBD1 might be the D (5 bases). V lost 0 bases, J lost 10 bases, and 19 bases lay in between. The CDR3 runs to 17 residues. Germline CDR1 reads SEHNR; CDR2 reads FQNEAQ (reference sequence). The CDR3 DNA reads TGTGCCAGCAGCTTAGCAACAGGTTCAATTGAGGGGTCACCCCTCCACTTT. Its protein product is CASSLATGSIEGSPLHF.

This clone was seen at least ten times. Relative to the germline gene, one junction end is altered; a read error may explain this. V and J are TRBV2 and TRBJ2-7; the match to TRBD2 covers 10 bases. Germline CDR1 reads SNHLY; CDR2 reads FYNNEI. The CDR3 runs to 12 residues. This chain's CDR3 is CASSEIGAGGPF. The CDR3 nucleotides read TGTGCCAGCAGTGAAATTGGAGCGGGGGGGCCTTTC.

This chain uses TRBV7-9 with TRBJ2-1; D is perhaps TRBD1 (5 bases). This CDR3 spans 18 amino acids. V was pared by 5 bases and J by 5 bases, with 25 bases between. Per germline, CDR1 SEHNR and CDR2 FQNEAQ (reference sequence). In DNA form, the CDR3 reads TGTGCCAGCAGCGGGGAAACAGGTTTCGGGTTGGAGAACAATGAGCAGTTCTTC. Translating gives CASSGETGFGLENNEQFF.

The rearrangement joins TRBV4-1 to TRBJ2-6; 8 bases are a match to TRBD1. After removal of 0 bases from V and 0 bases from J, the junction contained 10 bases not matched to a gene. Germline V lookup: CDR1 MGHRA, CDR2 YSYEKL. The CDR3 runs 20 residues. In DNA form, the CDR3 reads TGCGCCAGCAGCCAAGATGCGCAGGGGGCCGAGGGCTCTGGGGCCAACGTCCTGACTTTC. Translating gives CASSQDAQGAEGSGANVLTF.

The chain joins TRBV5-6 to TRBJ2-2; 8 positions match TRBD1. The CDR3 extends over 16 amino acids. Germline V gene data show CDR1 as SGHDT and CDR2 as YYEEEE. The J segment lost 4 bases and the V segment lost 2 bases, leaving 7 bases of the junction unmatched. The CDR3 is CASSFRQGASTGELFF. CDR3 DNA: TGTGCCAGCAGCTTTAGGCAGGGGGCGTCCACCGGGGAGCTGTTTTTT.

This clone was seen more than once but under ten times. This chain links TRBV29-1 with TRBJ1-2; the D gene is possibly TRBD1 (6 bases). This CDR3 comprises 12 residues. The V gene lost 3 bases and the J gene lost 2 bases, with 7 bases spanning the gap. Germline CDR1 reads SQVTM; CDR2 reads ANQGSEA. In DNA form, the CDR3 reads TGCAGCGTTGATGGACAGAACTATGGCTACACCTTC. Translation gives CSVDGQNYGYTF.

V usage is TRBV19 and J usage is TRBJ1-3; possibly TRBD1 for D (6 bases). Germline CDR1 LNHDA, CDR2 SQIVND (reference sequence). V shed 6 bases and J shed 3 bases, with 12 bases lying between them. There are 14 residues in the CDR3. The CDR3 reads CASRGGTLGNTIYF. The CDR3 nucleotides read TGTGCCAGTAGAGGGGGGACCCTTGGAAACACCATATATTTT.